The present entry profiles one TCR beta chain with its context. Its antigen is as yet unknown. The data were taken from a study of CD8+ T cells in alopecia areata. The overall study: Those patients who were treated received oral tofacitinib, which was given at 5 to 10 mg twice daily for moderate-to-severe alopecia areata. Study results and caveats: Patients shared TCRs less clearly than mice did, possibly owing to HLA.

Germline-derived CDR1 and CDR2 are SGHDT and YYEEEE. V was shortened by 6 bases and J by 2 bases, with 6 bases between the two germline ends. The CDR3 is 11 residues long. Treatment given: oral pan-JAK inhibitor, 5-10 mg twice daily. Investigators sorted PBMCs to obtain both CD4+ and CD8+ T cells. RNA extraction was followed by reverse transcription into cDNA, which acted as the sequencing template. Measured with immunoSEQ multiplex PCR; TCRdb has only the in-frame clones, and not every one. Of fewer than 250,000 clones in the sample, more than 50% were seen once. The receptor was isolated from a human donor with alopecia areata. The sequencing used CD4+ T cells sorted from blood, collected at week 24, from a patient treated with tofacitinib. This chain uses TRBV5-6 with TRBJ2-7; D remains ambiguous. As DNA, the CDR3 is TGTGCCAGCACTAGGGCCTACGAGCAGTACTTC. Translation: CASTRAYEQYF.